This T cell receptor beta chain is from a study of blood T cells in healthy people across ages. Study-wide points: A strong correlation between TCR beta diversity and naive T cell percentage was seen.

The germline gives CDR1 LGHDT, CDR2 YNNKEL (reference sequence). This CDR3 is built from 16 residues. The V gene end was trimmed by 4 bases and the J gene end by 7 bases; junction bases not matched to a gene: 12. Note on this clonotype: Its antigen is still unknown.

It was approximately 10 milliliters of peripheral blood that were drawn from each donor. Per sample, at least 5.5 micrograms of total RNA were extracted. Using a J-beta primer mix together with a sample-barcoded 5' primer, a second PCR was run for roughly 7 to 11 cycles. Each cDNA molecule, via a template-switch adaptor with 12 random nucleotides, was tagged. TCRdb reprocessed the 5' RACE reads with MiXCR, giving one entry per CDR3 protein. Among about 1.7 million distinct CDR3 sequences listed, roughly 27% were seen once. Sequenced sample: blood. This receptor was obtained from a woman aged 25 to 39 in good health. The gene calls are TRBV3-1 and TRBJ2-1, with 8 bases identical to TRBD2. In DNA, the CDR3 is TGTGCCAGCAGCCTGCAACCGGGACTAGGGCTAAATGAGCAGTTCTTC. Translation: CASSLQPGLGLNEQFF.